This TCR beta chain was sequenced during a study of cytomegalovirus exposure and HLA in healthy donors. Germline CDR1 is LNHDA and CDR2 is SQIVND (reference sequence). The CDR3 loop spans 14 amino acids. V shed 6 bases and J shed 3 bases, with 11 bases lying between them. Study results and caveats: The authors later linked a missense DCLRE1C variant to TCR beta V- and J-gene trimming. The records held CMV serostatus as the only immune exposure information. Most of the TCR beta V segments (in an earlier analysis) were productive either about 90% or about 30% of the time.

Concerning this clone: Its target is unknown.

The PCR had 60 Vbeta and 13 Jbeta primers. Repertoires were generated with immunoSEQ multiplex PCR, while TCRdb's copy carries only in-frame clones and drops some. The sample consists of approximately 200,000 clones, roughly 85% of them appearing once. The rearrangement links TRBV19 to TRBJ2-2; a weak D match, TRBD2 (6 bases). Input material: PBMCs. The receptor was derived from a woman younger than 45 in good health and CMV-seropositive. The CDR3 sequence is CASRGAGYTGELFF. The CDR3 region has the DNA TGTGCCAGTAGAGGGGCGGGGTACACCGGGGAGCTGTTTTTT.